This note documents a single TCR beta chain sequence. Trimming took 4 bases from V and 2 from J, leaving 18 bases between them. The CDR3 totals 17 residues. Germline V gene data show CDR1 as SGHRS and CDR2 as YFSETQ. This entry comes from a study of early T cells in non-severe SARS-CoV-2 infection. One entry per CDR3 protein results from TCRdb running MiXCR on the 5' RACE reads. The sample consists of 85,000 to 100,000 distinct CDR3 sequences, approximately 9.9% of them appearing once. Sample: whole blood. The rearrangement joins TRBV5-1 to TRBJ2-2; no clear D. This TCR came from an adult who was a healthcare worker with PCR-confirmed SARS-CoV-2 infection or an uninfected control (not recorded which). The CDR3 DNA reads TGCGCCAGCAGCCCTGTCGGGCCTCGGTCCAACACCGGGGAGCTGTTTTTT. This encodes CASSPVGPRSNTGELFF.